These 31 T cell receptor beta chains originate from one sample sequenced in a study of regulatory T cells in long-lasting Graves disease. Arm-PCR of CDR3 regions and iRepertoire HTBI primers were the basis on which TCR beta libraries were built. TCRdb called the multiplex PCR reads again in MiXCR, with one record for every CDR3 protein. Of 400,000 to 500,000 distinct CDR3 sequences listed, about 15% were seen once; the top ten hold approximately 16%. The time point: newly diagnosed GD, antithyroid drugs for less than 3 months. Extracted PBMC RNA gave rise to the TCR library. These records were also assigned to another study, of T cells in Graves' hyperthyroidism and ophthalmopathy.

The sample was peripheral blood mononuclear cells (PBMCs), taken at new diagnosis, from a patient treated with antithyroid drugs. The source is a woman in her 30s with Graves disease.

V gene TRBV24-1 combines with J gene TRBJ2-2; D is unclear. In germline, CDR1 is KGHDR, CDR2 SFDVKD. With 5 bases removed from V and 5 bases from J, the gap between germline ends came to 5 bases. The CDR3 runs 12 residues. CDR3 protein: CATSVRTGELFF. The CDR3, as DNA: TGTGCCACCAGTGTAAGGACCGGGGAGCTGTTTTTT.

This clonotype was detected ten times or more. The chain is built from TRBV12-3 or TRBV12-4 and TRBJ2-3, with D unresolved. Deletions cut 6 bases from V and 2 bases from J, with 3 bases between. CDR3 length: 11 amino acids. The CDR3 sequence is CASRATDTQYF. For the CDR3, the DNA is TGTGCCAGCAGGGCCACAGATACGCAGTATTTT.

This chain links TRBV25-1 with TRBJ2-7; D gene unclear. Germline CDR1 is MGHDK and CDR2 is SYGVNS. V lost 10 bases, J lost 0 bases, and 10 bases lay in between. This CDR3 is built from 12 residues. CDR3 nucleotides: TGTGCCACCAACCCTAGCTCCTACGAGCAGTACTTC. As protein: CATNPSSYEQYF.

This clonotype came up many times. The chain recombines TRBV2 with TRBJ1-5; 7 bases match TRBD1. Germline V CDR1 and CDR2: SNHLY, FYNNEI. The junction had 4 bases not matched to a gene; V was cut back by 7 bases and J by 4 bases. The CDR3 is 13 residues long. CDR3 sequence: CASKGQQNQPQHF. The CDR3 bases are TGTGCCAGCAAGGGACAGCAGAATCAGCCCCAGCATTTT.

This clonotype was counted at least ten times. The rearrangement joins TRBV11-2 to TRBJ2-6, with a possible D match to TRBD1 (5 bases). V gave up 5 bases and J gave up 0 bases, with 17 bases separating them. This CDR3 is 18 amino acids long. Germline assignment: CDR1 SGHAT and CDR2 FQNNGV. In nucleotides, the CDR3 is TGTGCCAGCAGCCCAGCGCACCAGGGTGTCTCTGGGGCCAACGTCCTGACTTTC. It yields the protein CASSPAHQGVSGANVLTF.

About this clonotype: A much larger clone differs by one base, so this may be a read error. The chain recombines TRBV29-1 with TRBJ2-7; D may be TRBD1 (6 bases). Germline lookup yields CDR1 SQVTM and CDR2 ANQGSEA. The V gene lost 1 base and the J gene lost 7 bases, with 26 bases spanning the gap. The CDR3 runs to 17 residues. In nucleotides, the CDR3 is TGCAGCGTTGAAGGGTACAGGGCCGGCAGGTCCTACAATGAGCAGTACTTC. This codes for CSVEGYRAGRSYNEQYF.

This clonotype was seen at least ten times. The V call is TRBV28, the J call TRBJ2-3; the match to TRBD2 covers 11 bases. The CDR3 extends over 16 amino acids. Germline V gives CDR1 MDHEN, CDR2 SYDVKM. The V segment lost 5 bases and the J segment 2 bases; nucleotides outside the gene matches: 6. The CDR3 sequence: CASSPGTSGLTDTQYF. CDR3 in DNA: TGTGCCAGCAGTCCCGGGACTAGCGGTCTCACAGATACGCAGTATTTT.

A word on this clonotype: A much bigger clone sits one base away, suggesting this may be a read error. This chain joins TRBV30 and TRBJ2-5; D possibly corresponds to TRBD1 (5 bases). The CDR3 is 17 residues long. Trimming left V 3 bases short and J 3 bases short, with 23 bases between. The germline V gene has CDR1 GTSNPN and CDR2 SVGIG (reference sequence). The CDR3 DNA is TGTGCCTGGAGCTTGACAGAGTTTGTCTCGGCCGAAGAGACCCAGTACTTC. Translation gives CAWSLTEFVSAEETQYF.

The chain has TRBV7-3 and TRBJ2-2, with 7 bases aligning to TRBD1. CDR1 and CDR2 (germline): SGHTA, FQGTGA. This CDR3 is 16 amino acids long. V lost 5 bases to trimming and J lost 5 bases; unmatched junction nucleotides: 11. The CDR3: CASSARTGARTGELFF. Here the CDR3 DNA reads TGTGCCAGCAGCGCTCGCACAGGGGCGAGAACCGGGGAGCTGTTTTTT.

This clonotype appeared many times. The chain carries TRBV20-1 and TRBJ2-1, with D possibly TRBD2 on 7 matching bases. Germline loops: CDR1 DFQATT, CDR2 SNEGSKA (reference sequence). The V end lost 6 bases, the J end lost 5 bases, and 17 bases lay between the germline ends. The CDR3 has 14 amino acids. The CDR3 region is CSALAGAGDNEQFF. The CDR3 DNA is TGCAGTGCCTTGGCAGGGGCGGGGGACAATGAGCAGTTCTTC.

This chain links TRBV4-1 with TRBJ1-1, with TRBD1 identical over 7 bases. Looked up from germline, CDR1 is MGHRA and CDR2 is YSYEKL. Trimming took 3 bases from V and 0 from J; bases not matched to a gene: 13. CDR3 size: 18 residues. The CDR3 region is CASSQRTGRWGVNTEAFF. CDR3 DNA sequence: TGCGCCAGCAGCCAGAGGACAGGACGATGGGGAGTGAACACTGAAGCTTTCTTT.

This chain joins TRBV10-2 and TRBJ2-5; 9 positions match TRBD2. Germline assignment: CDR1 WSHSY and CDR2 SAAADI. V lost 6 bases, J lost 4 bases, and 6 bases stayed unmatched. This CDR3 spans 14 amino acids. Here the CDR3 DNA reads TGCGCCAGCAGCAAGATAGCGGGAGTAGAGACCCAGTACTTC. Amino acid sequence: CASSKIAGVETQYF.

This clonotype was seen a handful of times. Sequence at one end of the junction differs from germline and may be a read error. V is TRBV20-1 and J is TRBJ2-3, with D tentatively TRBD1 (6 bases). The germline CDR1 and CDR2 sequences are DFQATT and SNEGSKA (reference sequence). The CDR3 extends over 15 amino acids. This CDR3 is CSARDRPSWTDTQYF. The CDR3 DNA is TGCAGTGCCAGAGACAGGCCTTCTTGGACAGATACGCAGTATTTT.

This clonotype was recorded at least ten times. The V call is TRBV7-8, the J call TRBJ2-1; TRBD2 matches 7 bases. After removal of 1 base from V and 3 bases from J, the junction contained 12 bases not matched to a gene. This CDR3 region has 18 residues. Germline lookup yields CDR1 SGHVS and CDR2 FQNEAQ. The CDR3 DNA reads as TGTGCCAGCAGCTTAGTGGGTAGCGGGCACACCCTCTACAATGAGCAGTTCTTC. Encoded protein: CASSLVGSGHTLYNEQFF.

This clonotype came up many times. This chain joins TRBV2 and TRBJ2-5; D uncertain. Germline V CDR1 and CDR2: SNHLY, FYNNEI. The V gene lost 4 bases and the J gene lost 4 bases, with 4 bases spanning the gap. This CDR3 has 11 amino acids. Written as DNA, the CDR3 is TGTGCCAGCAGTGGGAGAGAGACCCAGTACTTC. It yields the protein CASSGRETQYF.

This clonotype has just a few counts. This may be a read error, as it is one base from a much larger clone. This sequence joins TRBV6-1 and TRBJ2-1, with no clear D. Per the germline V gene, CDR1 is MNHNS and CDR2 is SASEGT. This CDR3 comprises 13 residues. The CDR3 nucleotides are TGTACCAGCAGTGAAGGCCTGTACAATGAGCAGTTCTTC. Its protein is CTSSEGLYNEQFF.

The chain recombines TRBV19 with TRBJ1-4; unclear D gene. CDR1 is LNHDA and CDR2 is SQIVND in the germline V gene (reference sequence). Trimming removed 4 bases from V and 0 bases from J, with 9 bases in between. The CDR3 has 15 amino acids. The CDR3 bases are TGTGCCAGTAGTAGTGTGCCAGCAACTAATGAAAAACTGTTTTTT. Amino acids: CASSSVPATNEKLFF.

The chain recombines TRBV6-1 with TRBJ2-5; D is undetermined. Germline CDR1 and CDR2: MNHNS and SASEGT. The V gene lost 6 bases and the J gene lost 1 base, with 9 bases spanning the gap. The CDR3 spans 13 residues. Written as DNA, the CDR3 is TGTGCCAGCAGCTCCCCGGCCCAAGAGACCCAGTACTTC. Its protein is CASSSPAQETQYF.

The table lists this clonotype with many counts. The V and J genes are TRBV6-4 and TRBJ2-2; no clear D. This CDR3 spans 13 amino acids. Germline V gene lookup returns CDR1 MRHNA and CDR2 SNTAGT. The V and J ends lost 3 bases and 5 bases respectively, with 7 bases between them. This CDR3 is CASSDRETGELFF. In DNA form, the CDR3 reads TGTGCCAGCAGTGATAGAGAAACCGGGGAGCTGTTTTTT.

V and J are TRBV12-3 or TRBV12-4 and TRBJ1-2; a weak D match, TRBD1 (5 bases). The CDR3 covers 11 residues. Trimming removed 1 base at V and 8 bases at J, with 5 bases between. CDR3 sequence: CASSLGQGYTF. The CDR3 DNA sequence: TGTGCCAGCAGTTTAGGACAGGGCTACACCTTC.

The rearrangement joins TRBV19 to TRBJ1-1; 7 nucleotides agree with TRBD1. The germline V gene has CDR1 LNHDA and CDR2 SQIVND (reference sequence). This CDR3 is 14 amino acids long. Trimming cost V 6 bases and J 3 bases; bases outside gene matches: 7. As DNA, the CDR3 is TGTGCCAGTAGATCGACAGGGTATGACACTGAAGCTTTCTTT. Translating gives CASRSTGYDTEAFF.

This clonotype was recorded at least ten times. The rearrangement joins TRBV20-1 to TRBJ2-7, with 8 bases matching TRBD1. The germline V gene has CDR1 DFQATT and CDR2 SNEGSKA (reference sequence). The CDR3 loop spans 13 amino acids. J gave up 6 bases and V 2 bases, and 6 bases lay outside the gene matches. The CDR3 DNA reads TGCAGTGCTAGAAGACAGGGGTTGGGCGAGCAGTACTTC. This gives the protein CSARRQGLGEQYF.

V gene TRBV20-1 combines with J gene TRBJ2-2, with TRBD2 matching 11 bases. CDR3 length: 15 amino acids. The germline V gene has CDR1 DFQATT and CDR2 SNEGSKA (reference sequence). The V and J ends lost 6 bases and 7 bases, in that order; junction bases with no gene match: 10. CDR3 sequence reads: CSAIVAGGVDGELFF. DNA for the CDR3: TGCAGTGCAATAGTAGCGGGAGGGGTAGACGGGGAGCTGTTTTTT.

The V gene is TRBV5-6, the J gene TRBJ1-1, with D possibly TRBD1 on 5 matching bases. Trimming pared 0 bases from V and 4 bases from J, leaving 13 bases between. This CDR3 has 15 residues. The germline CDR1 and CDR2 sequences are SGHDT and YYEEEE. This CDR3 reads CASSLGRGGGTEAFF. The CDR3 nucleotides read TGTGCCAGCAGCTTGGGGAGGGGAGGAGGCACTGAAGCTTTCTTT.

The V and J genes are TRBV6-4 and TRBJ2-3; 9 positions agree with TRBD2. The CDR3 sequence is 15 residues long. The V gene's germline CDR1 is MRHNA and CDR2 SNTAGT. With 4 bases clipped from V and 2 bases from J, the junction kept 4 bases outside the gene matches. CDR3 in DNA: TGTGCCAGCAGTGTCTTAGCGGGGGACACAGATACGCAGTATTTT. Translation gives CASSVLAGDTDTQYF.

This clonotype was counted a few times. The chain couples TRBV27 to TRBJ2-1, with D possibly TRBD1 on 6 matching bases. The CDR3 extends over 14 amino acids. Looked up from germline, CDR1 is MNHEY and CDR2 is SMNVEV (reference sequence). Trimming stripped 0 bases from V and 5 bases from J, with 8 bases between. DNA of the CDR3: TGTGCCAGCAGTTTATCGGACAGCAACAATGAGCAGTTCTTC. Amino acid sequence: CASSLSDSNNEQFF.

This clonotype was recorded many times. This sequence joins TRBV29-1 and TRBJ2-2; 13 positions match TRBD2. The V segment lost 6 bases and the J segment 7 bases; nucleotides outside the gene matches: 8. CDR1 and CDR2 (germline): SQVTM, ANQGSEA. The CDR3 is 15 amino acids. CDR3 region: CSVLTSGRIGGELFF. The CDR3 bases are TGCAGCGTACTGACTAGCGGGAGGATTGGCGGGGAGCTGTTTTTT.

As concerns this clonotype: One base away lies a much larger clone, so this may be a sequencing read error. This chain uses TRBV11-2 with TRBJ2-4, with D perhaps TRBD1 (6 bases). Germline CDR1 SGHAT, CDR2 FQNNGV. This CDR3 has 14 amino acids. The germline V and J ends were trimmed by 8 bases and 4 bases, with 15 bases remaining between them. The CDR3 reads CASQRGTLKNIQYF. For the CDR3, the DNA is TGTGCCAGCCAGAGGGGGACACTAAAAAACATTCAGTACTTC. Full variable domain (remainder filled in from reference TRBV11-2 and TRBJ2-4): EAGVAQSPRYKIIEKRQSVAFWCNPISGHATLYWYQQILGQGPKLLIQFQNNGVVDDSQLPKDRFSAERLKGVDSTLKIQPAKLEDSAVYLCASQRGTLKNIQYFGAGTRLSVL.

The chain recombines TRBV20-1 with TRBJ2-5; 9 bases align to TRBD2. V was pared by 3 bases and J by 5 bases, with 13 bases of the junction left unmatched. The CDR3 totals 16 residues. CDR1 and CDR2 from the germline V gene are DFQATT and SNEGSKA (reference sequence). CDR3 coding DNA: TGCAGTGCTAGGGGTGTAGGCGGGAGGGCCGGGGAGACCCAGTACTTC. It yields the protein CSARGVGGRAGETQYF.

This clonotype was detected a few times. V and J are TRBV7-3 and TRBJ2-2, with 7 bases fitting TRBD1. The CDR3 totals 15 residues. The V gene's germline CDR1 is SGHTA and CDR2 FQGTGA. J was trimmed by 0 bases and V by 3 bases; bases with no gene match: 1. CDR3 residues: CASSFGTANTGELFF. CDR3 coding DNA: TGTGCCAGCAGCTTCGGGACAGCGAACACCGGGGAGCTGTTTTTT.

In this sample, this clonotype turned up many times. The chain couples TRBV7-2 to TRBJ1-5; no definite D call. The CDR3 has 16 amino acids. CDR1 SGHTA and CDR2 FQGNSA come from the germline V gene. The ends were cut back, 1 base at V and 6 bases at J, with 16 bases in the middle. The CDR3 region is CASSLVGSIAIQPQHF. For the CDR3, the DNA is TGTGCCAGCAGCTTAGTCGGCAGTATAGCAATTCAGCCCCAGCATTTT.